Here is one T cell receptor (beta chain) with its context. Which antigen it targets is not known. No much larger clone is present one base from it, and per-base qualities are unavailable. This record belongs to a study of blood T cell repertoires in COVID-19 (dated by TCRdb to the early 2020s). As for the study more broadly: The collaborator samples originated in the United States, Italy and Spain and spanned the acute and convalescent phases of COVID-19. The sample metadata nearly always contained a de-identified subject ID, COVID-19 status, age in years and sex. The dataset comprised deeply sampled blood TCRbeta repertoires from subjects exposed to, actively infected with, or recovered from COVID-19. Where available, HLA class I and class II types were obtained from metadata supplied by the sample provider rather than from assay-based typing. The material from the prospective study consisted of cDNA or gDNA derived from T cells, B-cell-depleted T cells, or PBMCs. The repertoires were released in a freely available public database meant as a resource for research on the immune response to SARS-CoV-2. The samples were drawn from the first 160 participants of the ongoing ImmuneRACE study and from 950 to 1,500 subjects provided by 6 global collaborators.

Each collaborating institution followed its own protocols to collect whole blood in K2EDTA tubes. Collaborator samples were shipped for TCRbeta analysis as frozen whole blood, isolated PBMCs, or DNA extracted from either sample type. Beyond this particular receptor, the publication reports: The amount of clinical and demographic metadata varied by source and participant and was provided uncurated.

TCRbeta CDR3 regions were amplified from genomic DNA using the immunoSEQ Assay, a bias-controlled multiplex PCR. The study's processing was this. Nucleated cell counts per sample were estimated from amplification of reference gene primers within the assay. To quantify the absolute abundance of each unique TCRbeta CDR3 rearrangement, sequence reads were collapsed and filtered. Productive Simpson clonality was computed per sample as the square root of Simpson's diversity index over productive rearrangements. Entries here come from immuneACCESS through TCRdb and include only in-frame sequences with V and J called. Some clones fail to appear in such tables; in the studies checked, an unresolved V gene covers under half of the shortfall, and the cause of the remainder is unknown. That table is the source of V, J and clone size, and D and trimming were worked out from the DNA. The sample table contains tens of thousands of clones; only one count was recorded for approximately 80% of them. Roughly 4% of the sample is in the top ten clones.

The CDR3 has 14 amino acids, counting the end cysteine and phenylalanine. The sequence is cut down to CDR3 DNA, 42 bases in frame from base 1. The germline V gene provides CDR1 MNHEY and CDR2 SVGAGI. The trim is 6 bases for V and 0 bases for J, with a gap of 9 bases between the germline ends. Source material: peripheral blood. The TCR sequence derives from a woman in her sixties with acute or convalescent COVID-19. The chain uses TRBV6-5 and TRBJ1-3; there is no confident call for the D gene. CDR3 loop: CASSRRVSGNTIYF. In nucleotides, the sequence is TGTGCCAGCAGCAGGAGGGTCTCTGGAAACACCATATATTTT.